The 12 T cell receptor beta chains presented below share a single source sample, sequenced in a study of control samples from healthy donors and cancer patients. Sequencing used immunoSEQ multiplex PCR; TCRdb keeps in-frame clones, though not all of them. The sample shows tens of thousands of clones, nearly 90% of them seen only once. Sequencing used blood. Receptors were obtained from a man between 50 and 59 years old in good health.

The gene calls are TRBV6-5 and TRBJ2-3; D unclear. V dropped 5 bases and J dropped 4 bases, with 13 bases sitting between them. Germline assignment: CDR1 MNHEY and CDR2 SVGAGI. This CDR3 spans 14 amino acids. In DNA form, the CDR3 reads TGTGCCAGCAGTCCCCTTGGTGGCGCAGATACGCAGTATTTT. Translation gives CASSPLGGADTQYF.

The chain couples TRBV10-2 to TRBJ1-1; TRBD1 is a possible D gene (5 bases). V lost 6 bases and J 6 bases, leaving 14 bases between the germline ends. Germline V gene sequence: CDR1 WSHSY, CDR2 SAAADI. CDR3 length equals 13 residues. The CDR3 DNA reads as TGCGCCAGCAGCCTCCAGGGTGTACCTGAAGCTTTCTTT. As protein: CASSLQGVPEAFF.

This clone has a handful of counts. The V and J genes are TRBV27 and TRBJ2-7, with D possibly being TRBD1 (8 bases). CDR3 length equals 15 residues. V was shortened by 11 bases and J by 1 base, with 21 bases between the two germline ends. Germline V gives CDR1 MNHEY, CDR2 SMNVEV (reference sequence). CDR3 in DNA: TGTGCCCTTTGCCTATACAGGGGGGGATCCTACGAGCAGTACTTC. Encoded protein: CALCLYRGGSYEQYF.

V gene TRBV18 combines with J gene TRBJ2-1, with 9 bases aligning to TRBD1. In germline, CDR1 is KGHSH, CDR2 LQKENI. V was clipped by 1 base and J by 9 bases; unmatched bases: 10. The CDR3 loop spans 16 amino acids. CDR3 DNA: TGTGCCAGCTCACCACAGGGACAGGGTATTGAGGGTGAGCAGTTCTTC. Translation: CASSPQGQGIEGEQFF.

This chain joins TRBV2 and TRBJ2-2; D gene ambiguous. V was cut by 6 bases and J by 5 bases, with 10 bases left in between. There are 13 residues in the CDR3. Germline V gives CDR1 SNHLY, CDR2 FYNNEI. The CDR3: CASSATVTGELFF. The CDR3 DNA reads TGTGCCAGCAGCGCTACCGTTACCGGGGAGCTGTTTTTT. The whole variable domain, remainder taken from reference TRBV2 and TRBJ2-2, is EPEVTQTPSHQVTQMGQEVILRCVPISNHLYFYWYRQILGQKVEFLVSFYNNEISEKSEIFDDQFSVERPDGSNFTLKIRSTKLEDSAMYFCASSATVTGELFFGEGSRLTVL.

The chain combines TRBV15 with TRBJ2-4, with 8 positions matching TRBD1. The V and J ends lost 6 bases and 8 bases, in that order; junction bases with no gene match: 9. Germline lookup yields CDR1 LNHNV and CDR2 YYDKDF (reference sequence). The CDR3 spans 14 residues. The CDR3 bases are TGTGCCACCAGTAGGAAGGACAGGGTAGACATTCAGTACTTC. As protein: CATSRKDRVDIQYF.

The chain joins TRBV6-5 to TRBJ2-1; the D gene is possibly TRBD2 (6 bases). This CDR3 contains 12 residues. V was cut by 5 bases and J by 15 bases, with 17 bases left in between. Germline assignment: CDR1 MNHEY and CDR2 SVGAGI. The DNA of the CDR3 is TGTGCCAGCAGTCTAACAGGAGGGGACCTGTTCTTC. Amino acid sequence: CASSLTGGDLFF.

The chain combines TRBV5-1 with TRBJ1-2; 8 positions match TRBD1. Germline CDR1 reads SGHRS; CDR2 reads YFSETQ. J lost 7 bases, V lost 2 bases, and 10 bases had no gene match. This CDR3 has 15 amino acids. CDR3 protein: CASSFRSGGVGGYTF. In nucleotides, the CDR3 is TGCGCCAGCAGCTTTAGGTCAGGGGGCGTTGGTGGCTACACCTTC.

CDR3 protein: CASSDTFWTEGGTEAFF. The CDR3 DNA is TGTGCCAGCAGTGACACCTTCTGGACGGAGGGGGGGACTGAAGCTTTCTTT. The chain carries TRBV6-4 and TRBJ1-1; possible D gene TRBD1, 6 bases. V lost 2 bases to trimming and J lost 5 bases, with 21 bases between them. The CDR3 extends over 17 amino acids. CDR1 and CDR2 from the germline V gene are MRHNA and SNTAGT.

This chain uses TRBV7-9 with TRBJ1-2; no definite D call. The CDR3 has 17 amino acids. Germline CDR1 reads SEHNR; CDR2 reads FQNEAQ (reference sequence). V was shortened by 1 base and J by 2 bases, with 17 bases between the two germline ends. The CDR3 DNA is TGTGCCAGCAGCTTAGGAGAATACAGCCTCGAGAACTATGGCTACACCTTC. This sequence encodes CASSLGEYSLENYGYTF.

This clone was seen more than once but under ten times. CDR3: CASTEGTENTGELFF. CDR3 sequence (DNA): TGTGCCAGCACCGAGGGGACAGAGAACACCGGGGAGCTGTTTTTT. This sequence joins TRBV6-5 and TRBJ2-2; 7 nucleotides agree with TRBD1. The CDR3 totals 15 residues. Germline CDR1 MNHEY, CDR2 SVGAGI. V was clipped by 7 bases and J by 1 base; unmatched bases: 6.

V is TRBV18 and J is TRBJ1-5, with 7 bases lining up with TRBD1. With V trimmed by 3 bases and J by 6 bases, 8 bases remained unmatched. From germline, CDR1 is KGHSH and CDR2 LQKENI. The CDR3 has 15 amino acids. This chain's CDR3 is CASSPSQGVGQPQHF. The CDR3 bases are TGTGCCAGCTCACCTAGTCAGGGGGTGGGTCAGCCCCAGCATTTT.